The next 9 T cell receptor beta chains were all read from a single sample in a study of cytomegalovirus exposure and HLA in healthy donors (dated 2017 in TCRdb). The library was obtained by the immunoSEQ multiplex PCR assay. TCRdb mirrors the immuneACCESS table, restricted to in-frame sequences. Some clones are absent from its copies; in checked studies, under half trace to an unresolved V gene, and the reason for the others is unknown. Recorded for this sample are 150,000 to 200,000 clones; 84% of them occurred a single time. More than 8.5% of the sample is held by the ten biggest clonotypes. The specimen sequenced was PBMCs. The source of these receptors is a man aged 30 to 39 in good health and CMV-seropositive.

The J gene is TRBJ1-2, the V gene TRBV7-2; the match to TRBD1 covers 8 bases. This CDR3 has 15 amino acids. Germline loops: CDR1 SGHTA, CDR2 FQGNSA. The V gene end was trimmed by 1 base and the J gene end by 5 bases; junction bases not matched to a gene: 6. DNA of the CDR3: TGTGCCAGCAGCTTAGGCGCAGGGGGCAGGTATGGCTACACCTTC. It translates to CASSLGAGGRYGYTF. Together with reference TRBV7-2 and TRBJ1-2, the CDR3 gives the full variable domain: GAGVSQSPSNKVTEKGKDVELRCDPISGHTALYWYRQSLGQGLEFLIYFQGNSAPDKSGLPSDRFSAERTGGSVSTLTIQRTQQEDSAVYLCASSLGAGGRYGYTFGSGTRLTVV.

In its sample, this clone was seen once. CDR3 region: CASRGRLAGATGELFF. CDR3 sequence (DNA): TGTGCCAGCAGGGGGAGACTAGCGGGGGCCACCGGGGAGCTGTTTTTT. The chain employs TRBV2 and TRBJ2-2; TRBD2 matches 12 bases. This CDR3 region has 16 residues. Unmatched junction bases numbered 6, after V lost 6 bases and J lost 4 bases. Germline assignment: CDR1 SNHLY and CDR2 FYNNEI.

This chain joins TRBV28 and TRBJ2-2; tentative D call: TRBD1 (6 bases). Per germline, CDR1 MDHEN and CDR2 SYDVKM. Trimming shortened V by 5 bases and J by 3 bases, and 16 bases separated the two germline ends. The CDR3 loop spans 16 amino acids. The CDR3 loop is CASSQTLGTYTGELFF. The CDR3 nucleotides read TGTGCCAGCAGTCAAACTCTGGGGACATACACCGGGGAGCTGTTTTTT.

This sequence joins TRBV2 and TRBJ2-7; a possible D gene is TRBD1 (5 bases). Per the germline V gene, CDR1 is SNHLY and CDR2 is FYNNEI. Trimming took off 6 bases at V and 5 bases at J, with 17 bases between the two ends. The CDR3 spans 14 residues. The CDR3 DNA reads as TGTGCCAGCAGAGTCGACAGTACCAGGGACGAGCAGTACTTC. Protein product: CASRVDSTRDEQYF. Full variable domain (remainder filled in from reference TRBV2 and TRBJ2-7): EPEVTQTPSHQVTQMGQEVILRCVPISNHLYFYWYRQILGQKVEFLVSFYNNEISEKSEIFDDQFSVERPDGSNFTLKIRSTKLEDSAMYFCASRVDSTRDEQYFGPGTRLTVT.

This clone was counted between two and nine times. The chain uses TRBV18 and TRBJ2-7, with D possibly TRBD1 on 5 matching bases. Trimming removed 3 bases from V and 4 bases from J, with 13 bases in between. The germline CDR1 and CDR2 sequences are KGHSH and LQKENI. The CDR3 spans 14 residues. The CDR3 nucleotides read TGTGCCAGCTCACCGAATGCAGGGTCTTACGAGCAGTACTTC. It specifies CASSPNAGSYEQYF.

The CDR3 reads CASSFRPQAEAFF. The CDR3 DNA sequence: TGTGCCAGCAGTTTCAGGCCCCAGGCTGAAGCTTTCTTT. The rearrangement uses TRBV28 and TRBJ1-1, with D unclear. Deletions cut 3 bases from V and 6 bases from J, with 11 bases between. This CDR3 is 13 amino acids long. Germline CDR1 and CDR2: MDHEN and SYDVKM. Full variable domain (remainder filled in from reference TRBV28 and TRBJ1-1): DVKVTQSSRYLVKRTGEKVFLECVQDMDHENMFWYRQDPGLGLRLIYFSYDVKMKEKGDIPEGYSVSREKKERFSLILESASTNQTSMYLCASSFRPQAEAFFGQGTRLTVV.

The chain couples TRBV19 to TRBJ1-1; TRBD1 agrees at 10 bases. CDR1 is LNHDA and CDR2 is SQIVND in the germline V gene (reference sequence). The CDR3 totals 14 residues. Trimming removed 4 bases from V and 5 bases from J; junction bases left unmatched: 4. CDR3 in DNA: TGTGCCAGTAGTAACTGGACAGGGGGAACTGAAGCTTTCTTT. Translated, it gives CASSNWTGGTEAFF.

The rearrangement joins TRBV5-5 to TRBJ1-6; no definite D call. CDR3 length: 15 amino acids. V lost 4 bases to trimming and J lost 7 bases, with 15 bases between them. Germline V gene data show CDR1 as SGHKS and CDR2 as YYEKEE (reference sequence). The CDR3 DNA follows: TGTGCCAGCAGCCGATACGGGTTAACGAATTCACCCCTCCACTTT. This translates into CASSRYGLTNSPLHF.

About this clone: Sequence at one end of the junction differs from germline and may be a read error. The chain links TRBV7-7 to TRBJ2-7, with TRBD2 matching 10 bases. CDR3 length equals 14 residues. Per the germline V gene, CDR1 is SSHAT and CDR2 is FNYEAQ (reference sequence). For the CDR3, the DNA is TGTGCTAGCAGCCAAAGCGGGAGGGGGAGCGAGCAGTACTTC. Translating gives CASSQSGRGSEQYF. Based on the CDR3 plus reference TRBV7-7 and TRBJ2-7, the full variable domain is GAGVSQSPRYKVTKRGQDVTLRCDPISSHATLYWYQQALGQGPEFLTYFNYEAQPDKSGLPSDRFSAERPEGSISTLTIQRTEQRDSAMYRCASSQSGRGSEQYFGPGTRLTVT.